Described below is a single T cell receptor (beta chain) sequence and its context. The target antigen is unknown. The same CDR3 can be traced to other DNA sequences in this sample. This entry is derived from a study of shared clonotypes between healthy human individuals. Profiled with immunoSEQ multiplex PCR; TCRdb holds only in-frame clones, not every one. The sample has more than 2 million clones, roughly 94% seen once; the top ten hold more than 0.1%. The V and J ends lost 0 bases and 7 bases respectively, with 1 base between them. The CDR3 length is 11 residues. Looked up from germline, CDR1 is SGHRS and CDR2 is YFSETQ. Whole-study findings and limits: Clonotypes which were not shared had lower generation probabilities than clonotypes that all four donors shared. Tissues were not sampled, only blood, and their repertoires likely differ.

V gene TRBV5-1 combines with J gene TRBJ1-4; D not resolved. Sequenced material: naive CD4+ T cells sorted from blood. This sample's subset: CD45RA+ positively selected. This TCR came from a man aged 18 to 35 in good health. For the CDR3, the DNA is TGCGCCAGCAGCTTGGGTGAAAAACTGTTTTTT. This encodes CASSLGEKLFF.